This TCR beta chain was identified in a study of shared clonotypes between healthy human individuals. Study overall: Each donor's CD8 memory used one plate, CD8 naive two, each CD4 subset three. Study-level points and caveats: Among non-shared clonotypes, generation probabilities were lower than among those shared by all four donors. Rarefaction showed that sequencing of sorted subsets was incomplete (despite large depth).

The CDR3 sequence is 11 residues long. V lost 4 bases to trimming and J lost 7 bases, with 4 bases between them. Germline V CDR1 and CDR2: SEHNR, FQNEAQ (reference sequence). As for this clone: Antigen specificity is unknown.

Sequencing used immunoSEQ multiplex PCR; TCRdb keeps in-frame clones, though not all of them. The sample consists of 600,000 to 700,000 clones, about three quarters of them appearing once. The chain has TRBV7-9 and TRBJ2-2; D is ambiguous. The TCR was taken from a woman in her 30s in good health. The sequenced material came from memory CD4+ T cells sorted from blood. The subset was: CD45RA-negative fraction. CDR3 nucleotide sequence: TGTGCCAGCAGCTACTACGGGGAGCTGTTTTTT. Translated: CASSYYGELFF.